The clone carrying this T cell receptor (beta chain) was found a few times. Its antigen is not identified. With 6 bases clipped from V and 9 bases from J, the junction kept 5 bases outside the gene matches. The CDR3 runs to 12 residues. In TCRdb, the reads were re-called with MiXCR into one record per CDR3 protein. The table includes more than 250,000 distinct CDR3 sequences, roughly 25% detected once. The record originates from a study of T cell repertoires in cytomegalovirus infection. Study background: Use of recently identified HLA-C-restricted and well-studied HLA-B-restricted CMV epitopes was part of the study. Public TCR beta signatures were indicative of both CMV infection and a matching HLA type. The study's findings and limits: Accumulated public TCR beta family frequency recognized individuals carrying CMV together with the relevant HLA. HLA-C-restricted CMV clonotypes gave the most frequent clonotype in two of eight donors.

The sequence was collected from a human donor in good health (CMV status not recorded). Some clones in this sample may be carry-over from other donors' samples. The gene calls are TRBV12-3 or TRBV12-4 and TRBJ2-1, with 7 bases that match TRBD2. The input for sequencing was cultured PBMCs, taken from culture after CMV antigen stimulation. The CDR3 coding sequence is TGTGCCAGCAGACTAGCGCCCCTTGAGCAGTTCTTC. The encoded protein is CASRLAPLEQFF.